This T cell receptor beta chain derives from a study of cytomegalovirus exposure and HLA in healthy donors. General study findings and limits: Rare TCR sequences predominated, though certain public TCRs were found in many donors.

The CDR3 covers 16 residues. V lost 2 bases to trimming and J lost 5 bases; unmatched junction nucleotides: 11. Germline V lookup: CDR1 SGHNT, CDR2 YYREEE (reference sequence). From the roughly 120-subject validation cohort, which was separate from the approximately 720-subject first cohort, the donors were drawn. For this clone: Its antigen is unidentified.

Libraries were prepared by immunoSEQ multiplex PCR; TCRdb keeps only in-frame clonotypes and omits some of them. The top ten hold about 3% of the sample, which has about 240,000 clones, 80% to 90% seen once. Sequenced input: PBMCs. The receptor comes from a man aged 18 to 30 in good health and CMV-seronegative. The chain joins TRBV5-4 to TRBJ2-5; 8 nucleotides match TRBD1. The CDR3 reads CASSFVAGQGAETQYF. As DNA, the CDR3 is TGTGCCAGCAGCTTCGTAGCTGGACAGGGCGCCGAGACCCAGTACTTC.